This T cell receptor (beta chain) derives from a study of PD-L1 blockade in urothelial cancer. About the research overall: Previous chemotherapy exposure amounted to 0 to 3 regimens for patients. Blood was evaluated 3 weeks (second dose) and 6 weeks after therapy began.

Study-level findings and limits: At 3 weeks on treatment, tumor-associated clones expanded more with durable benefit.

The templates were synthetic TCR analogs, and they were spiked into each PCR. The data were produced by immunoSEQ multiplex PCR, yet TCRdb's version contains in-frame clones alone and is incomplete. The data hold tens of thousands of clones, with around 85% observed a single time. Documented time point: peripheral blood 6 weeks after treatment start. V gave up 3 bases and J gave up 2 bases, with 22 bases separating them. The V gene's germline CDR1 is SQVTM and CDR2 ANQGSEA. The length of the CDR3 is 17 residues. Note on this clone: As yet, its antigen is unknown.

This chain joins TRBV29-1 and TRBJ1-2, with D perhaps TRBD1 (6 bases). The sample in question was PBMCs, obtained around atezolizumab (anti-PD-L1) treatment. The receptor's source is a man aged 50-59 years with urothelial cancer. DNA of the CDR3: TGCAGCGTTGAGAATTCAACAGGGCTTCAGGGAAACTATGGCTACACCTTC. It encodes CSVENSTGLQGNYGYTF.